Listed below are T cell receptor beta chains from one sample, sequenced in a study of T cell changes during pregnancy in multiple sclerosis. TCRdb keeps only in-frame clones here, not all; method: immunoSEQ multiplex PCR. The table lists around 100,000 clones, approximately 92% of them singletons. This sample comprised peripheral blood, obtained after pregnancy. The receptors come from a female donor with multiple sclerosis, enrolled in a pregnancy study. CDR3s include the opening cysteine and the closing phenylalanine or tryptophan. The D gene is left open where the match is weak. Some rows have no size entry. The others give once, few or many, or a class for an expanded clone.

j_call: TRBJ2-3
d_call: -
v_call: TRBV7-8
clone_size: -
cdr3_aa: CASSHPSMINPDTQYF
cdr3_nt: TGTGCCAGCAGCCACCCCTCTATGATAAACCCGGATACGCAGTATTTT

j_call: TRBJ2-5
d_call: TRBD2
v_call: TRBV30
clone_size: -
cdr3_aa: CAWGTSGIKTQYF
cdr3_nt: TGTGCCTGGGGGACTAGCGGGATTAAGACCCAGTACTTC

j_call: TRBJ2-3
d_call: -
v_call: TRBV10-3
clone_size: -
cdr3_aa: CAISPADTQYF
cdr3_nt: TGTGCCATCAGCCCAGCAGATACGCAGTATTTT

j_call: TRBJ2-1
d_call: -
v_call: TRBV27
clone_size: -
cdr3_aa: CASSPQRVYEQFF
cdr3_nt: TGTGCCAGCAGTCCTCAGCGGGTCTATGAGCAGTTCTTC

j_call: TRBJ1-2
d_call: TRBD1
v_call: TRBV5-1
clone_size: -
cdr3_aa: CASSVDRDTIYGYTF
cdr3_nt: TGCGCCAGCAGCGTCGACAGGGACACCATCTATGGCTACACCTTC

j_call: TRBJ1-1
d_call: TRBD1
v_call: TRBV7-9
clone_size: -
cdr3_aa: CASSQQGPNTEAFF
cdr3_nt: TGTGCCAGCAGCCAACAGGGGCCTAACACTGAAGCTTTCTTT

j_call: TRBJ1-2
d_call: TRBD1
v_call: TRBV28
clone_size: once
cdr3_aa: CASSPPGQGYGYTF
cdr3_nt: TGTGCCAGCAGTCCTCCGGGACAGGGGTACGGCTACACCTTC

j_call: TRBJ1-2
d_call: TRBD1
v_call: TRBV18
clone_size: -
cdr3_aa: CASSPGTAKGDYGYTF
cdr3_nt: TGTGCCAGCTCACCCGGGACAGCCAAGGGGGACTATGGCTACACCTTC

j_call: TRBJ1-1
d_call: -
v_call: TRBV7-9
clone_size: -
cdr3_aa: CASTPVGTMNTEAFF
cdr3_nt: TGTGCCAGCACCCCGGTCGGGACAATGAACACTGAAGCTTTCTTT

j_call: TRBJ1-6
d_call: -
v_call: TRBV4-1
clone_size: -
cdr3_aa: CASSQDNRGFNSPLHF
cdr3_nt: TGCGCCAGCAGCCAAGATAATCGGGGTTTTAATTCACCCCTCCACTTT

j_call: TRBJ2-5
d_call: TRBD2
v_call: TRBV13
clone_size: -
cdr3_aa: CASSLLGTSSETQYF
cdr3_nt: TGTGCCAGCAGTTTGCTGGGGACTAGTAGTGAGACCCAGTACTTC

j_call: TRBJ2-7
d_call: TRBD1
v_call: TRBV6-5
clone_size: -
cdr3_aa: CASRSGTGGSYEQYF
cdr3_nt: TGTGCCAGCAGGTCCGGGACAGGGGGCTCCTACGAGCAGTACTTC

j_call: TRBJ2-7
d_call: -
v_call: TRBV6-1
clone_size: -
cdr3_aa: CASSEARYEQYF
cdr3_nt: TGTGCCAGCAGTGAAGCGCGGTACGAGCAGTACTTC

j_call: TRBJ1-5
d_call: -
v_call: TRBV18
clone_size: -
cdr3_aa: CASSNNRGNQPQHF
cdr3_nt: TGTGCCAGCTCAAATAACCGGGGCAATCAGCCCCAGCATTTT

j_call: TRBJ1-2
d_call: TRBD1
v_call: TRBV30
clone_size: -
cdr3_aa: CAWSPGTGNYGYTF
cdr3_nt: TGTGCCTGGAGTCCCGGGACAGGGAACTATGGCTACACCTTC

j_call: TRBJ2-5
d_call: TRBD1
v_call: TRBV29-1
clone_size: -
cdr3_aa: CSVRQGNIETQYF
cdr3_nt: TGCAGCGTCAGACAGGGTAATATAGAGACCCAGTACTTC

j_call: TRBJ1-5
d_call: -
v_call: TRBV6-1
clone_size: -
cdr3_aa: CASSEALGARGQPQHF
cdr3_nt: TGTGCCAGCAGTGAAGCTCTGGGGGCCCGAGGTCAGCCCCAGCATTTT

j_call: TRBJ1-2
d_call: TRBD1
v_call: TRBV10-3
clone_size: once
cdr3_aa: CAIKPTGLTYGYTF
cdr3_nt: TGTGCCATCAAACCGACAGGGCTCACTTATGGCTACACCTTC

j_call: TRBJ2-1
d_call: -
v_call: TRBV11-3
clone_size: -
cdr3_aa: CASSPGRYNEQFF
cdr3_nt: TGTGCCAGCAGCCCTGGGCGTTACAATGAGCAGTTCTTC

j_call: TRBJ2-5
d_call: -
v_call: TRBV30
clone_size: -
cdr3_aa: CAWSDKGRGSFGETQYF
cdr3_nt: TGTGCCTGGAGTGATAAAGGCAGGGGTAGTTTTGGAGAGACCCAGTACTTC

j_call: TRBJ1-5
d_call: -
v_call: TRBV5-1
clone_size: -
cdr3_aa: CASSFGEVGQPQHF
cdr3_nt: TGCGCCAGCAGCTTTGGAGAAGTCGGTCAGCCCCAGCATTTT

j_call: TRBJ1-1
d_call: TRBD1
v_call: TRBV30
clone_size: -
cdr3_aa: CAWAGQGAEAFF
cdr3_nt: TGTGCCTGGGCCGGACAGGGGGCTGAAGCTTTCTTT

j_call: TRBJ2-7
d_call: TRBD1
v_call: TRBV5-1
clone_size: -
cdr3_aa: CASSPDRGRREQYF
cdr3_nt: TGCGCCAGCAGCCCCGACAGGGGGCGTCGAGAGCAGTACTTC

j_call: TRBJ2-1
d_call: -
v_call: TRBV21-1
clone_size: once
cdr3_aa: CASSPANIVGLAGGGVFNEQFF
cdr3_nt: TGTGCCAGCAGTCCAGCAAATATTGTGGGACTAGCGGGGGGGGGAGTGTTCAATGAGCAGTTCTTC

j_call: TRBJ1-5
d_call: -
v_call: TRBV7-2
clone_size: -
cdr3_aa: CASSRDSFNQPQHF
cdr3_nt: TGTGCCAGCAGCCGCGACAGTTTCAATCAGCCCCAGCATTTT

j_call: TRBJ2-7
d_call: -
v_call: TRBV7-8
clone_size: -
cdr3_aa: CASSLGQVAYEQYF
cdr3_nt: TGTGCCAGCAGCTTAGGGCAGGTGGCCTACGAGCAGTACTTC

j_call: TRBJ1-1
d_call: -
v_call: TRBV28
clone_size: few
cdr3_aa: CASSPLPPGRAFF
cdr3_nt: TGTGCCAGCAGCCCCTTGCCCCCGGGGAGGGCTTTCTTT

j_call: TRBJ1-6
d_call: -
v_call: TRBV7-9
clone_size: -
cdr3_aa: CASSQGVHSPLHF
cdr3_nt: TGTGCCAGCAGCCAAGGGGTGCATTCACCCCTCCACTTT

j_call: TRBJ1-1
d_call: -
v_call: TRBV30
clone_size: -
cdr3_aa: CAWSGGGQSRIEAFF
cdr3_nt: TGTGCCTGGAGTGGCGGGGGACAAAGCCGGATTGAAGCTTTCTTT

j_call: TRBJ2-7
d_call: TRBD1
v_call: TRBV6-5
clone_size: -
cdr3_aa: CASTNTGDEQYF
cdr3_nt: TGTGCCAGTACTAATACAGGGGACGAGCAGTACTTC

j_call: TRBJ1-1
d_call: -
v_call: TRBV7-6
clone_size: -
cdr3_aa: CASSLMGRRGNYYTEAFF
cdr3_nt: TGTGCCAGCAGCTTAATGGGCCGCAGGGGAAATTATTACACTGAAGCTTTCTTT

j_call: TRBJ2-7
d_call: -
v_call: TRBV19
clone_size: -
cdr3_aa: CASSLTTGPRYEQYF
cdr3_nt: TGTGCCAGTAGCCTTACGACAGGACCCCGATACGAGCAGTACTTC

j_call: TRBJ1-4
d_call: -
v_call: TRBV14
clone_size: few
cdr3_aa: CASSQAVTRVLFF
cdr3_nt: TGTGCCAGCAGCCAAGCCGTGACTAGAGTACTGTTTTTT

j_call: TRBJ2-3
d_call: TRBD2
v_call: TRBV6-6
clone_size: -
cdr3_aa: CASSWLAGGSTDTQYF
cdr3_nt: TGTGCCAGCAGTTGGCTAGCGGGAGGGAGCACAGATACGCAGTATTTT

j_call: TRBJ2-7
d_call: TRBD2
v_call: TRBV28
clone_size: -
cdr3_aa: CASSLEAREFADEQYF
cdr3_nt: TGTGCCAGCAGTTTAGAAGCGCGGGAGTTTGCGGACGAGCAGTACTTC

j_call: TRBJ2-7
d_call: TRBD1
v_call: TRBV7-9
clone_size: -
cdr3_aa: CASGGQDYEQYF
cdr3_nt: TGTGCCAGCGGGGGACAGGACTACGAGCAGTACTTC

j_call: TRBJ2-7
d_call: TRBD2
v_call: TRBV15
clone_size: -
cdr3_aa: CATSRGTSGGYEQYF
cdr3_nt: TGTGCCACCAGCAGAGGGACTAGCGGGGGCTACGAGCAGTACTTC

j_call: TRBJ2-1
d_call: TRBD2
v_call: TRBV6-4
clone_size: -
cdr3_aa: CASSVGAGSNNEQFF
cdr3_nt: TGTGCCAGCAGTGTTGGAGCGGGATCGAACAATGAGCAGTTCTTC

j_call: TRBJ1-2
d_call: -
v_call: TRBV30
clone_size: -
cdr3_aa: CAWSIWAGYTF
cdr3_nt: TGTGCCTGGAGTATTTGGGCTGGCTACACCTTC

j_call: TRBJ2-2
d_call: TRBD1
v_call: TRBV9
clone_size: few
cdr3_aa: CASSTGDRATGELFF
cdr3_nt: TGTGCCAGCAGCACCGGGGACAGGGCTACCGGGGAGCTGTTTTTT

j_call: TRBJ2-5
d_call: -
v_call: TRBV9
clone_size: -
cdr3_aa: CASSLTGSDGTQYF
cdr3_nt: TGTGCCAGCAGCCTTACAGGTTCCGACGGGACCCAGTACTTC

j_call: TRBJ2-5
d_call: TRBD2
v_call: TRBV9
clone_size: -
cdr3_aa: CASSSWTSGGVETQYF
cdr3_nt: TGTGCCAGCAGCTCCTGGACTAGCGGGGGGGTCGAGACCCAGTACTTC

j_call: TRBJ1-1
d_call: TRBD1
v_call: TRBV7-2
clone_size: few
cdr3_aa: CASSLVGTGNTEAFF
cdr3_nt: TGTGCCAGCAGCTTAGTGGGGACAGGGAACACTGAAGCTTTCTTT

j_call: TRBJ2-3
d_call: -
v_call: TRBV10-3
clone_size: -
cdr3_aa: CAIKDAGQPLDTQYF
cdr3_nt: TGTGCCATCAAAGATGCCGGACAGCCGCTAGATACGCAGTATTTT

j_call: TRBJ1-4
d_call: TRBD1
v_call: TRBV30
clone_size: -
cdr3_aa: CAWTRDRRKKLFF
cdr3_nt: TGTGCCTGGACTCGGGACAGGAGGAAGAAACTGTTTTTT

j_call: TRBJ2-5
d_call: TRBD2
v_call: TRBV13
clone_size: -
cdr3_aa: CASSLRGGTQYF
cdr3_nt: TGTGCCAGCTCCCTCCGGGGGGGGACCCAGTACTTC

j_call: TRBJ2-3
d_call: TRBD2
v_call: TRBV25-1
clone_size: -
cdr3_aa: CASSEWSGGLTDTQYF
cdr3_nt: TGTGCCAGCAGTGAATGGAGCGGGGGGCTCACAGATACGCAGTATTTT

j_call: TRBJ2-7
d_call: TRBD2
v_call: TRBV28
clone_size: -
cdr3_aa: CASSPAGAYEQYF
cdr3_nt: TGTGCCAGCAGCCCCGCGGGGGCCTACGAGCAGTACTTC

j_call: TRBJ1-5
d_call: TRBD1
v_call: TRBV7-8
clone_size: -
cdr3_aa: CASSTRTGGLNSNQPQHF
cdr3_nt: TGTGCCAGCAGCACTCGGACAGGGGGGCTCAATAGCAATCAGCCCCAGCATTTT

j_call: TRBJ2-1
d_call: -
v_call: TRBV7-9
clone_size: -
cdr3_aa: CASSLLTGDLNEQFF
cdr3_nt: TGTGCCAGCAGCTTATTAACGGGAGACCTGAATGAGCAGTTCTTC

j_call: TRBJ2-7
d_call: TRBD1
v_call: TRBV7-8
clone_size: -
cdr3_aa: CASSRGTGSREQYF
cdr3_nt: TGTGCCAGCAGCCGTGGGACAGGGTCGCGCGAGCAGTACTTC

j_call: TRBJ1-3
d_call: TRBD1
v_call: TRBV6-5
clone_size: -
cdr3_aa: CASSSQGAIRGNTIYF
cdr3_nt: TGTGCCAGCAGTTCACAGGGGGCAATCCGTGGAAACACCATATATTTT

j_call: TRBJ1-1
d_call: -
v_call: TRBV4-1
clone_size: -
cdr3_aa: CASSRQGSIEAFF
cdr3_nt: TGCGCCAGCAGCCGCCAGGGGTCCATTGAAGCTTTCTTT

j_call: TRBJ1-1
d_call: -
v_call: TRBV7-9
clone_size: -
cdr3_aa: CASSLEGGAEAFF
cdr3_nt: TGTGCCAGCAGCTTAGAAGGCGGCGCTGAAGCTTTCTTT

j_call: TRBJ1-5
d_call: -
v_call: TRBV6-1
clone_size: -
cdr3_aa: CASSGQGRFQPQHF
cdr3_nt: TGTGCCAGCAGTGGGCAGGGTAGGTTCCAGCCCCAGCATTTT

j_call: TRBJ1-5
d_call: -
v_call: TRBV21-1
clone_size: -
cdr3_aa: CASSKWGWRADQPQHF
cdr3_nt: TGTGCCAGCAGCAAATGGGGTTGGAGGGCGGATCAGCCCCAGCATTTT

j_call: TRBJ1-4
d_call: -
v_call: TRBV6-1
clone_size: -
cdr3_aa: CASSEIGQGSADEKLFF
cdr3_nt: TGTGCCAGCAGTGAAATCGGGCAGGGTTCTGCTGATGAAAAACTGTTTTTT

j_call: TRBJ1-1
d_call: -
v_call: TRBV9
clone_size: -
cdr3_aa: CASSGETQGWAFF
cdr3_nt: TGTGCCAGCAGCGGTGAAACACAGGGATGGGCTTTCTTT

j_call: TRBJ2-3
d_call: TRBD2
v_call: TRBV4-1
clone_size: -
cdr3_aa: CASSLGLAGATDTQYF
cdr3_nt: TGCGCCAGCAGCCTCGGACTAGCGGGAGCCACAGATACGCAGTATTTT

j_call: TRBJ1-2
d_call: TRBD1
v_call: TRBV30
clone_size: -
cdr3_aa: CAWTTGPGGYTF
cdr3_nt: TGTGCCTGGACGACAGGGCCAGGAGGCTACACCTTC